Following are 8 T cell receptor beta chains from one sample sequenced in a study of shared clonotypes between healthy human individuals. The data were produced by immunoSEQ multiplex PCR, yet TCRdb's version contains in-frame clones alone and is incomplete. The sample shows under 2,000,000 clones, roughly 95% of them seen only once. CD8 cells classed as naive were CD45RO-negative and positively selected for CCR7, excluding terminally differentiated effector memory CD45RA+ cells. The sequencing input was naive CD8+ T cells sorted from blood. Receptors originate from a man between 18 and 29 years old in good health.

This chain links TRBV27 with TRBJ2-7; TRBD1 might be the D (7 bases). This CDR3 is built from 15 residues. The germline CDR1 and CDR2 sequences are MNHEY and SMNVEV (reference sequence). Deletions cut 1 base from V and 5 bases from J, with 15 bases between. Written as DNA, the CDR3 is TGTGCCAGCAGTTTATTCGCCAGGGGGAGGAACGAGCAGTACTTC. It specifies CASSLFARGRNEQYF.

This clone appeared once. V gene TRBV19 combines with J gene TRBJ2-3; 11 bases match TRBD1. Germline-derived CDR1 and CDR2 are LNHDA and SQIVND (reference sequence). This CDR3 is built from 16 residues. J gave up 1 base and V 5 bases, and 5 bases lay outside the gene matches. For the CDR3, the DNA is TGTGCCAGTAGTCCCCGGACAGGGGGCGGCACAGATACGCAGTATTTT. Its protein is CASSPRTGGGTDTQYF.

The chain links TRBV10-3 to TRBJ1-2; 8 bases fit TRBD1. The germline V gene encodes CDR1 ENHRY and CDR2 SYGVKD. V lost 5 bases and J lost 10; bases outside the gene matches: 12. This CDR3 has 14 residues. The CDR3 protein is CAISFPGQEMVYTF. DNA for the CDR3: TGTGCCATCAGTTTTCCGGGACAGGAGATGGTCTACACCTTC.

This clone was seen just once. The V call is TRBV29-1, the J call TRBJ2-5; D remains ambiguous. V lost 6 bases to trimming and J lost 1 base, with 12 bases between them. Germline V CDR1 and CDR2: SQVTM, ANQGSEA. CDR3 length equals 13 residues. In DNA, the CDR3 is TGCAGCGTGTACCAGGCCTCCCAAGAGACCCAGTACTTC. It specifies CSVYQASQETQYF.

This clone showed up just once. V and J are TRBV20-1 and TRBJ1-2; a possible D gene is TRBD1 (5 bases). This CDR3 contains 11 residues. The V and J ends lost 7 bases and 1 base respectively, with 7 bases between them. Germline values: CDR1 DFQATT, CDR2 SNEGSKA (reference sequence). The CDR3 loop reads CSGRDNYGYTF. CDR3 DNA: TGCAGTGGCAGGGATAACTATGGCTACACCTTC.

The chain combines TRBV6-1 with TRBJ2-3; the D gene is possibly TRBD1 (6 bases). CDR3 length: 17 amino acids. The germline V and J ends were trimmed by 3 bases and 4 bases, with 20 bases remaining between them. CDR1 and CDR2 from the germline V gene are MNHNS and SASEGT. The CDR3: CASSDGTIPRVADTQYF. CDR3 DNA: TGTGCCAGCAGTGACGGGACAATCCCTAGGGTTGCAGATACGCAGTATTTT.

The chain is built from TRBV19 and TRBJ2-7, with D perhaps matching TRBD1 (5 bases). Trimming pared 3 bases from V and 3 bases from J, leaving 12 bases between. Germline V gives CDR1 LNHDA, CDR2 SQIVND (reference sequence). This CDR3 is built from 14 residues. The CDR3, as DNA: TGTGCCAGTAGTATCTTAGGGGTGGACTACGAGCAGTACTTC. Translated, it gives CASSILGVDYEQYF. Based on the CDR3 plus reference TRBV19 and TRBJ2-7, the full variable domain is DGGITQSPKYLFRKEGQNVTLSCEQNLNHDAMYWYRQDPGQGLRLIYYSQIVNDFQKGDIAEGYSVSREKKESFPLTVTSAQKNPTAFYLCASSILGVDYEQYFGPGTRLTVT.

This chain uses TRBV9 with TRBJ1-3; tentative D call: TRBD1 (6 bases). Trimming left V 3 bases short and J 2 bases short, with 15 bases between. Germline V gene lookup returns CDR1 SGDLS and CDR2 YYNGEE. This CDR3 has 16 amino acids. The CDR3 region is CASSGERGSTGNTIYF. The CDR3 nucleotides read TGTGCCAGCAGCGGTGAGAGGGGGAGCACTGGAAACACCATATATTTT.